One T cell receptor (beta chain) is described in this entry. Its antigen remains unknown. Random hexamers were used to reverse transcribe the RNA input (roughly 0.5 to 1 ug). Amplification of TCR beta CDR3 across 54 Vbeta and 13 Jbeta was performed with immunoSEQ multiplex PCR. TCRdb independently ran MiXCR on the immunoSEQ multiplex PCR reads; one entry per CDR3 protein. The sample lists about 240,000 distinct CDR3 sequences; 96% were seen once. The Susac syndrome patients fit the recently defined diagnostic criteria for definite or probable disease. Negative isolation was applied to CD8+ and CD4+ T cells, and FACS enrichment was applied to TEMRA cells. These data come from a study of CD8 T cells in Susac syndrome. The CDR3 has 14 amino acids. V was cut by 2 bases and J by 2 bases, with 10 bases left in between. CDR1 and CDR2 from the germline V gene are MDHEN and SYDVKM. Study-level results: Only a relatively small number of individuals were included in the TCR sequencing and HLA analysis.

The chain recombines TRBV28 with TRBJ2-7; maybe TRBD1 (6 bases). The sample consisted of CD4+ T cells from PBMCs. The sequence was collected from a human donor with Susac syndrome. As DNA, the CDR3 is TGTGCCAGCAGTTTAATAGGACAGACCTACGAGCAGTACTTC. This sequence encodes CASSLIGQTYEQYF.